The 9 T cell receptor beta chains below were found in one sample sequenced in a study of T-cell reconstitution after alpha-beta-depleted transplantation in children. The library targeted TCRbeta and was prepared with unique molecular identifiers. TCRdb recomputed calls from the PCR reads with MiXCR, one row per CDR3 protein. Counted here are tens of thousands of distinct CDR3 sequences, 44% occurring once; the ten biggest clones make up roughly 98%. Sequences were derived from PBMCs, mostly from graft donor cells, sampled 360 days after TCRalphabeta/CD19-depleted stem cell transplant. The receptor source for this set is a male patient younger than 18 who had a stem cell transplant for acute lymphoblastic leukemia, so the T cells may come from the graft donor.

The CDR3 coding sequence is TGTGCCAGCACCACCGGCCCCCACGGGAGGTGGAATGAGCAGTTCTTC. It specifies CASTTGPHGRWNEQFF. J is TRBJ2-1 and V is TRBV12-3 or TRBV12-4; 7 positions agree with TRBD2. The ends lost 7 bases at V and 7 bases at J; junction bases unmatched: 16. The CDR3 length is 16 residues.

This clonotype has just one count. The chain combines TRBV6-2 or TRBV6-3 with TRBJ2-3; no reliable D call. The V gene lost 2 bases and the J gene lost 0 bases, with 6 bases spanning the gap. Germline V gene lookup returns CDR1 MNHEY and CDR2 SVGEGT. This CDR3 has 14 residues. As DNA, the CDR3 is TGTGCCAGCAGTTACGGGTCTAGCACAGATACGCAGTATTTT. It codes for CASSYGSSTDTQYF.

This chain uses TRBV5-1 with TRBJ2-1, with a tentative D call TRBD1 (6 bases). Germline V CDR1 and CDR2: SGHRS, YFSETQ. The CDR3 runs 15 residues. Between the trimmed V and J ends, which lost 0 bases and 8 bases, there was a span of 15 bases. The CDR3 region is CASSLEGHRAHEQFF. For the CDR3, the DNA is TGCGCCAGCAGCTTGGAGGGACATAGGGCCCATGAGCAGTTCTTC.

With respect to this clonotype: At one end the junction does not follow the germline gene, possibly because of a read error. The chain uses TRBV7-9 and TRBJ1-5; 7 nucleotides line up with TRBD1. Germline V gives CDR1 SEHNR, CDR2 FQNEAQ (reference sequence). This CDR3 region has 16 residues. CDR3 amino acids: CASSLNGVAGGQRQHF. CDR3 DNA sequence: TGTGCCAGCAGCTTAAACGGGGTGGCAGGGGGTCAGCGCCAGCATTTT.

This clonotype was seen at least ten times. This chain links TRBV28 with TRBJ2-1; D is perhaps TRBD1 or TRBD2 (7 bases each). The CDR3 covers 14 residues. The germline V and J ends were trimmed by 5 bases and 8 bases, with 16 bases remaining between them. The germline V gene encodes CDR1 MDHEN and CDR2 SYDVKM. The CDR3 region has the DNA TGTGCCAGCAGTCCCAGGGGGGGACTCGATGAGCAGTTCTTC. Protein product: CASSPRGGLDEQFF.

Only a few counts were recorded for this clonotype. The chain has TRBV5-1 and TRBJ2-3; TRBD1 agrees at 9 bases. The CDR3 runs to 16 residues. The germline CDR1 and CDR2 sequences are SGHRS and YFSETQ. V lost 3 bases and J lost 0; bases outside the gene matches: 5. The CDR3 spells CASSSTGGSSTDTQYF. For the CDR3, the DNA is TGCGCCAGCAGCTCGACAGGGGGTTCTAGCACAGATACGCAGTATTTT.

The chain uses TRBV11-2 and TRBJ2-5; D is uncertain. The length of the CDR3 is 13 residues. From germline, CDR1 is SGHAT and CDR2 FQNNGV. V dropped 5 bases and J dropped 5 bases, with 12 bases sitting between them. In nucleotides, the CDR3 is TGTGCCAGCAGCCCCGGGCCTGGGGAGACCCAGTACTTC. This encodes CASSPGPGETQYF.

V and J are TRBV9 and TRBJ2-1, with D tentatively TRBD1 or TRBD2 (5 bases each). From germline, CDR1 is SGDLS and CDR2 YYNGEE. This CDR3 has 14 amino acids. V was shortened by 2 bases and J by 7 bases, with 13 bases between the two germline ends. The CDR3 is CASSVSGTPNEQFF. The CDR3 DNA follows: TGTGCCAGCAGCGTTTCCGGGACGCCAAATGAGCAGTTCTTC.

This clonotype was seen a handful of times. The chain has TRBV10-3 and TRBJ2-1, with TRBD2 identical over 8 bases. CDR3 size: 15 residues. J gave up 5 bases and V 0 bases, and 3 bases lay outside the gene matches. The V gene's germline CDR1 is ENHRY and CDR2 SYGVKD. In nucleotides, the CDR3 is TGTGCCATCAGTGAGTCGGCGGGAGGTGACAATGAGCAGTTCTTC. It yields the protein CAISESAGGDNEQFF.